This TCR beta chain was recorded in a study of PD-1 blockade in classical Hodgkin lymphoma. Generated by immunoSEQ multiplex PCR, the TCRdb table keeps only in-frame clones and is missing some. The sample contains 6,000 to 6,500 clones, 73% of which appear only once. About this clone: Its specificity is unknown. At the DNA level, this CDR3 is encoded by other sequences in the same sample as well.

Time point reported: cycle 4 day 1 (C4D1), after five to seven weeks of nivolumab. With no exception, relapse followed autologous stem cell transplantation in all patients, and brentuximab vedotin exposure varied. It was by magnetic negative selection that CD8+ T cells were isolated from thawed PBMCs. Study conclusions and caveats: Newly diagnosed patients were reported to start with lower TCR diversity than healthy donors. By cycle point C4D1, TCR diversity had risen significantly in CD4+ cells (but not CD8+ cells). It was among complete responders that baseline diversity resembled that of newly diagnosed patients.

The source material was CD8+ T cells from blood, sampled before the fourth cycle of nivolumab. The TCR comes from a human donor with classical Hodgkin lymphoma.

CDR3 protein: CASGVKETQYF. For the CDR3, the DNA is TGTGCCAGCGGGGTCAAAGAGACCCAGTACTTC. V and J are TRBV27 and TRBJ2-5; D gene uncertain. Germline CDR1 and CDR2: MNHEY and SMNVEV (reference sequence). The V end was cut by 8 bases, the J end by 3 bases, with 7 bases between. There are 11 residues in the CDR3.